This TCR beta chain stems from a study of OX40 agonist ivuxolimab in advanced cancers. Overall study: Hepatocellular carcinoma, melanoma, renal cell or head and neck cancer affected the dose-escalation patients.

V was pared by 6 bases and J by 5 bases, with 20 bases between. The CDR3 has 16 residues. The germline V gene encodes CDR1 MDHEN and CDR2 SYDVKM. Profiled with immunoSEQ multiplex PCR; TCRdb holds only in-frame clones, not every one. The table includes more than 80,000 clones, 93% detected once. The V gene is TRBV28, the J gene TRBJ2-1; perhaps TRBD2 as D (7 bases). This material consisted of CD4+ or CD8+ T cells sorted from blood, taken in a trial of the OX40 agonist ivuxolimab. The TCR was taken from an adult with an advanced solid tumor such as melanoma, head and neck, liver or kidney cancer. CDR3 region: CASSSLGGGVHNEQFF. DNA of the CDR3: TGTGCCAGCAGCTCGCTGGGCGGGGGCGTGCACAATGAGCAGTTCTTC.